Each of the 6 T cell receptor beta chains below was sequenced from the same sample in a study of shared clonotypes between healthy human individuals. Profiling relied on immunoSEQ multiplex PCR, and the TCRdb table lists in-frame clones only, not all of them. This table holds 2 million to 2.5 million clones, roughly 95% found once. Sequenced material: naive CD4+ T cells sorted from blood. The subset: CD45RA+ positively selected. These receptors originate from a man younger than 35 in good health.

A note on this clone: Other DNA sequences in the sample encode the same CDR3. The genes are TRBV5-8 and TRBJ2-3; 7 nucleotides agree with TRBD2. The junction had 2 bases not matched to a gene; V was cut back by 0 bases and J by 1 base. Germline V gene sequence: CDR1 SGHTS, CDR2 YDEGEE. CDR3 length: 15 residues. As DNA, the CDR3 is TGTGCCAGCAGCTTGGCGAGCGGGGGCACAGATACGCAGTATTTT. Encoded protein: CASSLASGGTDTQYF.

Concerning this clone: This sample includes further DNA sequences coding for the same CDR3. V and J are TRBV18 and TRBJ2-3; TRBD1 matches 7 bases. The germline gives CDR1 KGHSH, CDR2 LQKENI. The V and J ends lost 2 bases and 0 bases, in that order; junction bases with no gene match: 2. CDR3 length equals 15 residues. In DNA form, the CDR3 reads TGTGCCAGCTCACCAGTAGGGGGCAGCACAGATACGCAGTATTTT. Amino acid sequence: CASSPVGGSTDTQYF.

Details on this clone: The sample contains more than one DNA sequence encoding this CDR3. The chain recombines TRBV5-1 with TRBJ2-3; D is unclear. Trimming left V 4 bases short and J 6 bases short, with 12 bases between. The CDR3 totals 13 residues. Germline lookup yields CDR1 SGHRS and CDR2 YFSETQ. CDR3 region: CASSPSTGDTQYF. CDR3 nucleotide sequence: TGCGCCAGCAGCCCCTCCACGGGCGATACGCAGTATTTT.

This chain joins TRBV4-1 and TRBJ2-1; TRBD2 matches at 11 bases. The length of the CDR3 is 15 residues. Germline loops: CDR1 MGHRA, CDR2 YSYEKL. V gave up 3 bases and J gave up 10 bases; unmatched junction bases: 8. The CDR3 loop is CASSQTSGVVPEQFF. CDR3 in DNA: TGCGCCAGCAGCCAGACTAGCGGGGTGGTCCCGGAGCAGTTCTTC.

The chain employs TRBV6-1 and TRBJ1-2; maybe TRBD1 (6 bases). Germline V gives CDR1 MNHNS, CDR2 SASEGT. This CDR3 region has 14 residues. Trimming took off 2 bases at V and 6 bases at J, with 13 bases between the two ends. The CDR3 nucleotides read TGTGCCAGCAGTGAACAGGGGCTAGTGAATGGCTACACCTTC. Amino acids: CASSEQGLVNGYTF.

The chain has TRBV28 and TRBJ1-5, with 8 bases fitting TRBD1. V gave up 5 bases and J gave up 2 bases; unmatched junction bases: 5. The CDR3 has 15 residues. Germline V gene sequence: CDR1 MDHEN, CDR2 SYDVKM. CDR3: CASSTGQGGNQPQHF. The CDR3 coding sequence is TGTGCCAGCAGTACAGGACAGGGAGGCAATCAGCCCCAGCATTTT.